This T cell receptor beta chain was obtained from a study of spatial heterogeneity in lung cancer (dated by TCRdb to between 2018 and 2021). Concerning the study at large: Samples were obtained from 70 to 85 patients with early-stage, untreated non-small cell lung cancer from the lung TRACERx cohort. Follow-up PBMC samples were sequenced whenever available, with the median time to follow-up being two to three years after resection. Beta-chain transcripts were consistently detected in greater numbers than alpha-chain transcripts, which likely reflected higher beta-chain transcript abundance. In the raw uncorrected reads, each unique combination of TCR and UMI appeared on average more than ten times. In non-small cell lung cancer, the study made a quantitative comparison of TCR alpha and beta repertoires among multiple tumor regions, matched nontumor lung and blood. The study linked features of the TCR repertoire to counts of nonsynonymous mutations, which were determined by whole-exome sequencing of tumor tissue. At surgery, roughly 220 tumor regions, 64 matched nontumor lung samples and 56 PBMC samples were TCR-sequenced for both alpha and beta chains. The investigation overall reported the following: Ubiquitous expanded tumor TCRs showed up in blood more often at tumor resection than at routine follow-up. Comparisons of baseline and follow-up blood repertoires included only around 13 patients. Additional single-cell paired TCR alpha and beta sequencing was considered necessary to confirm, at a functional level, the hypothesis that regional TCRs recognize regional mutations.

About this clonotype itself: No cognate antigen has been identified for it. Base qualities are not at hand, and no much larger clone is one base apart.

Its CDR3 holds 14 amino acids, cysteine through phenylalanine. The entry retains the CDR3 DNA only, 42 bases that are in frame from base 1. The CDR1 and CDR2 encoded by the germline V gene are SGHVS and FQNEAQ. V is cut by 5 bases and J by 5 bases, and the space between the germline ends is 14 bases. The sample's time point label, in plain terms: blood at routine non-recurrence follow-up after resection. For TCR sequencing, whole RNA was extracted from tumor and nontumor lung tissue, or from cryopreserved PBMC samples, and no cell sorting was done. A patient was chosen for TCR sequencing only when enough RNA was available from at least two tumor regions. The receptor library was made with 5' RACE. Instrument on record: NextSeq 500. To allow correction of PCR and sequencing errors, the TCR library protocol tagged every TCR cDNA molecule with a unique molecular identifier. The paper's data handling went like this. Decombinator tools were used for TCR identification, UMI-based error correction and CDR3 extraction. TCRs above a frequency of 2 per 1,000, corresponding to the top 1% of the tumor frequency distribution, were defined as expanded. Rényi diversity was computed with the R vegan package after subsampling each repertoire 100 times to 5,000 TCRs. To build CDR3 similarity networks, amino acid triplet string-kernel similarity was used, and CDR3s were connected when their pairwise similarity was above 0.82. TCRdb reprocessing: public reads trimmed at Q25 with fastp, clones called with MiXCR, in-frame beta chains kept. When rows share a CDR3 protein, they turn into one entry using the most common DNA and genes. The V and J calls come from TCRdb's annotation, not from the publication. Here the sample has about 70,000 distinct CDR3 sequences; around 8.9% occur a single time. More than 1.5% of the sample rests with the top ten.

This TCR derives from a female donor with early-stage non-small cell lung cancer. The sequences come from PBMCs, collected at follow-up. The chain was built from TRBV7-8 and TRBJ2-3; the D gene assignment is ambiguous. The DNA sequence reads TGTGCCAGCAGCCCCCGGATTGCGCGAGATACGCAGTATTTT. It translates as CASSPRIARDTQYF.